Described below is a single TCR beta chain sequence and its context. The data derive from a study of blood T cell repertoires in COVID-19. For the study at large: From the United States, Italy and Spain came samples of acute and convalescent COVID-19. PBMCs, B-cell-depleted T cells, or T cells provided the cDNA or gDNA that made up the material.

In the original analysis: Nucleated cell counts were estimated from reference gene primer amplification. This table comes from immunoSEQ multiplex PCR, and its TCRdb copy is limited to in-frame clones, with some not included. From that table come the V and J calls and clone size; the DNA was used to work out D and trimming. The sample comprises about 220,000 clones, approximately 86% of which are singletons, and around 0.7% rests with the top ten. CDR1 and CDR2 (germline): LNHDA, SQIVND (reference sequence). V shed 3 bases and J 7 bases; nucleotides not matched to a gene: 12. The CDR3 contains 15 residues.

This receptor was obtained from a man aged 35 to 55 with acute or convalescent COVID-19. The material sequenced was peripheral blood. The chain employs TRBV19 and TRBJ2-7, with 7 bases matching TRBD2. CDR3 sequence reads: CASSISGAGVGEQYF. In nucleotides, the CDR3 is TGTGCCAGTAGTATCTCCGGGGCGGGAGTGGGGGAGCAGTACTTC.